The T cell receptor beta chain under discussion was sequenced for a study of cytomegalovirus exposure and HLA in healthy donors. CDR1 is KGHSH, CDR2 LQKENI, per germline. Trimming took off 7 bases at V and 2 bases at J, with 12 bases between the two ends. The CDR3 has 13 residues. Generated by immunoSEQ multiplex PCR, the TCRdb table keeps only in-frame clones and is missing some. The repertoire includes about 160,000 clones, under 90% of them detected once, and 10% to 13% sits in the top ten. Study-level results: Specific recognition of CMV antigens was confirmed in vitro for a few chains (all CMV-associated). Altogether, 150 to 200 TCR beta chains were recorded as cytomegalovirus-associated.

Note on this clone: Its antigen is unidentified.

This sequence was found in a young woman in good health and CMV-seropositive. The source material was PBMCs. The rearrangement uses TRBV18 and TRBJ2-7; D is possibly TRBD1 (6 bases). CDR3 amino acids: CASFLTGTYEQYF. The DNA of the CDR3 is TGTGCCAGCTTTCTCACAGGGACCTACGAGCAGTACTTC.